This T cell receptor beta chain is drawn from a study of blood T cell repertoires in COVID-19. Study overall: COVID-19 samples collected from the United States, Italy and Spain covered acute and convalescent phases. T cells, B-cell-depleted T cells, or PBMCs supplied cDNA or gDNA.

This CDR3 has 15 residues. V lost 3 bases and J lost 1, with 12 bases in between. Germline V lookup: CDR1 LNHDA, CDR2 SQIVND (reference sequence). Clones were read by immunoSEQ multiplex PCR, and TCRdb kept only the in-frame ones, dropping some. The sample records around 370,000 clones, 85% to 90% being singletons. This clonotype was obtained from a woman aged 45-65 years with COVID-19, enrolled during active disease. V is TRBV19 and J is TRBJ1-1; D unresolved. What was sequenced was peripheral blood. The CDR3 region has the DNA TGTGCCAGTAGTATTTTCTGGGCCGGGAACACTGAAGCTTTCTTT. Residues: CASSIFWAGNTEAFF.